The following is a T cell receptor (beta chain) sequence with its context. Its antigen is undetermined. Germline V gene data show CDR1 as MNHNS and CDR2 as SASEGT. The CDR3 is 16 residues long. After removal of 4 bases from V and 0 bases from J, the junction contained 3 bases not matched to a gene. Profiling relied on immunoSEQ multiplex PCR, and the TCRdb table lists in-frame clones only, not all of them. The sample yields about 130,000 clones, roughly 85% seen once. The sample originates from a study of T cell responses to AZD1222 COVID-19 vaccine. Study-level points and caveats: Clonal diversity was possibly underestimated, and the donors were mostly white British, with more females. Researchers report vaccine-associated CD4 TCRs spanning spike, with dominance at 160-218 and 743-854. Seropositive status at baseline applied to only five or six AZD1222 recipients. No repertoire was sampled before or during the peak T cell response, only after it.

The chain recombines TRBV6-1 with TRBJ2-6; TRBD2 matches at 7 bases. This receptor was obtained from an adult in good health. The sample was peripheral blood, taken on day 0 of MenACWY control vaccination. This CDR3 is CASSGAGFSGANVLTF. CDR3 coding DNA: TGTGCCAGCAGTGGAGCGGGGTTCTCTGGGGCCAACGTCCTGACTTTC.